This T cell receptor beta chain was captured in a study of blood T cell repertoires in COVID-19. Overall study context: The samples span acute and convalescent COVID-19 from the United States, Italy and Spain. T cells, B-cell-depleted T cells, or PBMCs provided the cDNA or gDNA that served as material.

In the authors' methods: For nucleated cells, counts were estimated from reference gene primer amplification. TCRdb keeps only in-frame clones here, not all; method: immunoSEQ multiplex PCR. The DNA was the basis for D and trimming; V, J and clone size are from that table. The sample lists roughly 100,000 clones; 85% to 90% were seen once. Trimming left V 2 bases short and J 0 bases short, with 15 bases between. This CDR3 has 18 residues. Germline CDR1 SGHRS, CDR2 YFSETQ. The source is a middle-aged man with active or convalescent COVID-19. This chain uses TRBV5-1 with TRBJ2-6; D not resolved. Sequenced material: peripheral blood. CDR3 amino acids: CASSFPTQSTSGANVLTF. The CDR3 DNA sequence: TGCGCCAGCAGCTTTCCGACTCAGTCAACCTCTGGGGCCAACGTCCTGACTTTC.